Shown below are 23 T cell receptor beta chains from a single sample sequenced in a study of control samples from healthy donors and cancer patients. Sequencing used immunoSEQ multiplex PCR; TCRdb keeps in-frame clones, though not all of them. The sample gives 150,000 to 200,000 clones, just under 95% of which show up once; around 8% is in the top ten. Sequencing was performed on blood. All receptors derive from a woman aged 40 to 49 in good health.

J is TRBJ1-1 and V is TRBV6-5; no clear D gene. V lost 6 bases and J lost 1, with 9 bases in between. The CDR3 has 13 residues. From germline, CDR1 is MNHEY and CDR2 SVGAGI. In nucleotides, the CDR3 is TGTGCCAGCAGAGCCCCTCCGAACACTGAAGCTTTCTTT. It is translated as CASRAPPNTEAFF.

The chain has TRBV5-4 and TRBJ2-7; TRBD1 matches 9 bases. The germline V gene encodes CDR1 SGHNT and CDR2 YYREEE (reference sequence). This CDR3 is 14 amino acids long. Trimming cost V 4 bases and J 10 bases; bases outside gene matches: 12. CDR3 sequence reads: CASSHPDRGKRQYF. The CDR3 bases are TGTGCCAGCAGCCACCCGGACAGGGGCAAACGCCAGTACTTC.

The chain joins TRBV4-3 to TRBJ1-4; TRBD1 aligns across 9 bases. The CDR3 spans 15 residues. CDR1 LGHNA and CDR2 YSLEER come from the germline V gene. Trimming took 1 base from V and 7 from J; bases not matched to a gene: 4. The CDR3 coding sequence is TGCGCCAGCAGCCAAGGGGGGACAGGGCTTGAAAAACTGTTTTTT. It translates to CASSQGGTGLEKLFF.

This CDR3 reads CASSLVFLPAYEQYF. CDR3 bases: TGTGCCAGCAGCTTAGTCTTCCTCCCAGCCTACGAGCAGTACTTC. J is TRBJ2-7 and V is TRBV11-2; D is unresolved. CDR3 length: 15 amino acids. Trimming pared 1 base from V and 2 bases from J, leaving 12 bases between. Germline V lookup: CDR1 SGHAT, CDR2 FQNNGV. The whole variable domain, filled in from reference TRBV11-2 and TRBJ2-7, reads EAGVAQSPRYKIIEKRQSVAFWCNPISGHATLYWYQQILGQGPKLLIQFQNNGVVDDSQLPKDRFSAERLKGVDSTLKIQPAKLEDSAVYLCASSLVFLPAYEQYFGPGTRLTVT.

The chain links TRBV11-2 to TRBJ2-7; tentative D call: TRBD1 (7 bases). CDR3 size: 15 residues. V dropped 5 bases and J dropped 2 bases, with 16 bases sitting between them. From germline, CDR1 is SGHAT and CDR2 FQNNGV. CDR3 loop: CASSPQEGATYEQYF. The CDR3 coding sequence is TGTGCCAGCAGCCCCCAGGAGGGGGCAACCTACGAGCAGTACTTC.

The J gene is TRBJ1-1, the V gene TRBV28; D gene unclear. Trimming cost V 6 bases and J 0 bases, with 14 bases left between them. The germline V gene has CDR1 MDHEN and CDR2 SYDVKM. The CDR3 totals 15 residues. CDR3 DNA: TGTGCCAGCAGCCCCCCAAGGATTATGAACACTGAAGCTTTCTTT. Protein sequence: CASSPPRIMNTEAFF.

The gene calls are TRBV4-3 and TRBJ1-6; 8 bases match TRBD1. V shed 1 base and J 1 base; nucleotides not matched to a gene: 12. The CDR3 is 20 residues long. The germline gives CDR1 LGHNA, CDR2 YSLEER. The CDR3 spells CASSQASGTGLGSYNSPLHF. CDR3 nucleotide sequence: TGCGCCAGCAGCCAAGCCTCGGGGACAGGACTAGGTTCCTATAATTCACCCCTCCACTTT.

The chain carries TRBV7-9 and TRBJ2-5; 11 nucleotides align to TRBD1. The V segment lost 1 base and the J segment 1 base; nucleotides outside the gene matches: 5. The germline CDR1 and CDR2 sequences are SEHNR and FQNEAQ (reference sequence). The CDR3 totals 17 residues. CDR3 protein: CASSLVRGTGGQETQYF. CDR3 bases: TGTGCCAGCAGCTTAGTACGAGGGACAGGGGGCCAAGAGACCCAGTACTTC.

This clone is a singleton in its sample. V usage is TRBV18 and J usage is TRBJ1-2, with D perhaps TRBD1 (5 bases). The length of the CDR3 is 13 residues. The V gene lost 6 bases and the J gene lost 5 bases, with 13 bases spanning the gap. The germline V gene encodes CDR1 KGHSH and CDR2 LQKENI. CDR3: CASSRGTDYGYTF. CDR3 DNA: TGTGCCAGCTCCCGCGGGACGGATTATGGCTACACCTTC.

The chain is built from TRBV7-6 and TRBJ2-2; D might be TRBD2 (5 bases). Trimming stripped 5 bases from V and 2 bases from J, with 15 bases between. The CDR3 covers 16 residues. Germline V CDR1 and CDR2: SGHVS, FNYEAQ. This CDR3 reads CASSPPAGLNTGELFF. The CDR3 bases are TGTGCCAGCAGCCCCCCCGCCGGACTTAACACCGGGGAGCTGTTTTTT.

V and J are TRBV19 and TRBJ1-2; D may be TRBD1 (6 bases). The CDR3 covers 16 residues. The germline V and J ends were trimmed by 5 bases and 2 bases, with 18 bases remaining between them. Germline V gene data show CDR1 as LNHDA and CDR2 as SQIVND (reference sequence). The CDR3 DNA reads as TGTGCCAGTAGTCCACCGGGGGGGCAGAGAAACTATGGCTACACCTTC. Protein product: CASSPPGGQRNYGYTF.

The V gene is TRBV6-5, the J gene TRBJ1-5, with D maybe TRBD1 (5 bases). There are 15 residues in the CDR3. Germline V gene data show CDR1 as MNHEY and CDR2 as SVGAGI. Trimming removed 2 bases from V and 2 bases from J, with 10 bases in between. This CDR3 reads CASSYGANGNQPQHF. CDR3 DNA sequence: TGTGCCAGCAGTTACGGGGCAAATGGCAATCAGCCCCAGCATTTT.

The chain is built from TRBV5-1 and TRBJ2-5; D remains unclear. There are 13 residues in the CDR3. Trimming left V 0 bases short and J 1 base short, with 4 bases between. Germline CDR1 SGHRS, CDR2 YFSETQ. This chain's CDR3 is CASSLAVQETQYF. CDR3 bases: TGCGCCAGCAGCTTGGCCGTCCAAGAGACCCAGTACTTC.

The genes are TRBV18 and TRBJ1-5, with TRBD1 matching over 8 bases. J was trimmed by 5 bases and V by 3 bases; bases with no gene match: 9. Germline CDR1 reads KGHSH; CDR2 reads LQKENI. The CDR3 has 16 residues. The CDR3: CASSPGLTGAYQPQHF. In nucleotides, the CDR3 is TGTGCCAGCTCACCGGGGCTGACAGGGGCGTATCAGCCCCAGCATTTT. The full variable domain, with the rest looked up from reference TRBV18 and TRBJ1-5, is NAGVMQNPRHLVRRRGQEARLRCSPMKGHSHVYWYRQLPEEGLKFMVYLQKENIIDESGMPKERFSAEFPKEGPSILRIQQVVRGDSAAYFCASSPGLTGAYQPQHFGDGTRLSIL.

V gene TRBV2 combines with J gene TRBJ2-7; possibly TRBD1 or TRBD2 for D (6 bases each). Trimming pared 0 bases from V and 2 bases from J, leaving 11 bases between. The CDR3 loop spans 15 amino acids. Germline CDR1 and CDR2: SNHLY and FYNNEI. The DNA for the CDR3 is TGTGCCAGCAGTGAAGCAGGGGGGCGCGCCTACGAGCAGTACTTC. This encodes CASSEAGGRAYEQYF.

The V gene is TRBV18, the J gene TRBJ1-1; D gene ambiguous. The CDR3 contains 15 residues. The V end lost 2 bases, the J end lost 11 bases, and 21 bases lay between the germline ends. Germline CDR1 KGHSH, CDR2 LQKENI. The CDR3: CASSPKITDSARAFF. Here the CDR3 DNA reads TGTGCCAGCTCACCAAAGATAACAGACTCTGCGCGGGCTTTCTTT.

This clone was seen just once. At the DNA level, this CDR3 is encoded by other sequences in the same sample as well. The gene calls are TRBV7-2 and TRBJ1-3; D not resolved. Germline lookup yields CDR1 SGHTA and CDR2 FQGNSA. V lost 5 bases to trimming and J lost 0 bases, with 8 bases between them. The CDR3 spans 14 residues. The CDR3 bases are TGTGCCAGCAGCGCGACCAACTCTGGAAACACCATATATTTT. Translated, it gives CASSATNSGNTIYF.

This chain joins TRBV29-1 and TRBJ1-2; D unresolved. Germline values: CDR1 SQVTM, CDR2 ANQGSEA. V was clipped by 4 bases and J by 2 bases, with 8 bases between them. The CDR3 has 12 amino acids. CDR3 in amino acids: CSVGSENYGYTF. The CDR3 bases are TGCAGCGTTGGGTCAGAGAACTATGGCTACACCTTC.

The rearrangement uses TRBV11-1 and TRBJ1-6, with 8 bases fitting TRBD1. There are 13 residues in the CDR3. With V trimmed by 5 bases and J by 11 bases, 5 bases remained unmatched. The germline V gene has CDR1 SGHAT and CDR2 FQDESV (reference sequence). The DNA of the CDR3 is TGTGCCAGCAGCCGGGACAGGAGGACACCCCTCCACTTT. Its translation: CASSRDRRTPLHF.

J is TRBJ1-4 and V is TRBV6-6; D unresolved. The CDR3 has 13 residues. V dropped 5 bases and J dropped 0 bases, with 4 bases sitting between them. Germline V gene lookup returns CDR1 MNHNY and CDR2 SVGAGI (reference sequence). In DNA form, the CDR3 reads TGTGCCAGCAGTATAGCAACTAATGAAAAACTGTTTTTT. Translating it yields CASSIATNEKLFF.

The chain employs TRBV10-3 and TRBJ2-1, with 14 nucleotides matching TRBD2. The CDR3 covers 15 residues. Germline V lookup: CDR1 ENHRY, CDR2 SYGVKD. The junction had 10 bases not matched to a gene; V was cut back by 10 bases and J by 8 bases. The CDR3: CATSGTSGRGYEQFF. For the CDR3, the DNA is TGTGCCACGTCCGGGACTAGCGGGAGAGGCTATGAGCAGTTCTTC.

The chain links TRBV9 to TRBJ2-7, with D tentatively TRBD2 (6 bases). This CDR3 is 14 amino acids long. The V gene's germline CDR1 is SGDLS and CDR2 YYNGEE. Trimming took 0 bases from V and 6 from J, leaving 13 bases between them. CDR3: CASSVDWGVTEQYF. The CDR3 DNA follows: TGTGCCAGCAGCGTAGATTGGGGGGTCACCGAGCAGTACTTC.

J is TRBJ2-5 and V is TRBV27; D possibly uses TRBD1 or TRBD2 (6 bases each). Germline V gene lookup returns CDR1 MNHEY and CDR2 SMNVEV (reference sequence). The CDR3 runs 15 residues. V gave up 1 base and J gave up 3 bases, with 12 bases separating them. CDR3 sequence reads: CASSLYTGRKETQYF. CDR3 in DNA: TGTGCCAGCAGTTTATATACAGGGAGGAAAGAGACCCAGTACTTC.